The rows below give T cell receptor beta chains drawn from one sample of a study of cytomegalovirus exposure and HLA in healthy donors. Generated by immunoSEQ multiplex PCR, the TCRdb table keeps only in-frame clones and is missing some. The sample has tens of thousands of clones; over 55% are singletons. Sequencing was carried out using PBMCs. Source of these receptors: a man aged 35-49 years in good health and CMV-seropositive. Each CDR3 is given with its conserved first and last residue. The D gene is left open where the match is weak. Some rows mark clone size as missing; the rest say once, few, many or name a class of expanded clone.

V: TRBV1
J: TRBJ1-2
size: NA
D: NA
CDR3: CTSSHRARQGIIYGYTF
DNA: TGCACCAGCAGCCACCGCGCCCGTCAGGGGATTATCTATGGCTACACCTTC

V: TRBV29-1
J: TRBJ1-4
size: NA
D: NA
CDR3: CSASLQATNEKLFF
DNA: TGCAGCGCCTCATTACAGGCAACTAATGAAAAACTGTTTTTT

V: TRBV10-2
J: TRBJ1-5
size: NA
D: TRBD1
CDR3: CASSDPRDRNQPQHF
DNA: TGCGCCAGCAGTGATCCCCGGGACAGGAATCAGCCCCAGCATTTT

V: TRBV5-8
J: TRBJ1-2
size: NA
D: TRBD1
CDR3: CASSLALWTGTGSNYGYTF
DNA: TGTGCCAGCAGCTTGGCCCTTTGGACCGGGACAGGGAGCAACTATGGCTACACCTTC

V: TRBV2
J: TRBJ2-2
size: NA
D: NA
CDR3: CASSLGSTDTGELFF
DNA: TGTGCCAGCAGTCTAGGGAGCACGGATACCGGGGAGCTGTTTTTT

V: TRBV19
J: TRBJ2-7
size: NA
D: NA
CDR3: CASSIQGFEQYF
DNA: TGTGCCAGTAGTATACAGGGTTTCGAGCAGTACTTC

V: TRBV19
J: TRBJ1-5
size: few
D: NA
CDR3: CASSSDSLSNQPQHF
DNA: TGTGCCAGTAGTTCGGACAGCCTCAGCAATCAGCCCCAGCATTTT

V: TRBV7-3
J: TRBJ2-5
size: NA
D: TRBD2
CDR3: CASSLNSASGGETQYF
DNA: TGTGCCAGCAGCTTAAATTCGGCTAGCGGGGGGGAGACCCAGTACTTC

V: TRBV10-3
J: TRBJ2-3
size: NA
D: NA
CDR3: CAISKPTHTDTQYF
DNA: TGTGCCATCAGCAAACCTACCCACACAGATACGCAGTATTTT

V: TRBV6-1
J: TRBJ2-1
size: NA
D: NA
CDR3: CASGHPRSNEQFF
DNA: TGTGCCAGCGGACACCCCCGGAGCAATGAGCAGTTCTTC

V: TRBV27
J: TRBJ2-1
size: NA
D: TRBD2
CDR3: CASSAGVPSEQFF
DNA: TGTGCCAGCTCGGCGGGGGTTCCTAGTGAGCAGTTCTTC

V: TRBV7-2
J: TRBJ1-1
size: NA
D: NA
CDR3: CASSLLSGSNTEAFF
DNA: TGTGCCAGCAGCTTATTGTCAGGGTCGAACACTGAAGCTTTCTTT

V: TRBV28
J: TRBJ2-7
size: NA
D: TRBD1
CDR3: CASMVGTGTPYEQYF
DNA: TGTGCCAGCATGGTGGGGACAGGGACCCCCTACGAGCAGTACTTC

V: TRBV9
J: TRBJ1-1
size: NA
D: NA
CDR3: CASSVGEGVMNTEAFF
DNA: TGTGCCAGCAGCGTAGGAGAAGGGGTCATGAACACTGAAGCTTTCTTT

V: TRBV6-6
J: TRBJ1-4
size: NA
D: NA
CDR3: CASSRIGANEKLFF
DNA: TGTGCCAGCAGCCGAATCGGGGCTAATGAAAAACTGTTTTTT

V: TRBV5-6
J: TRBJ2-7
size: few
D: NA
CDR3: CASSLGQMDYEQYF
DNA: TGTGCCAGCAGCTTGGGACAGATGGACTACGAGCAGTACTTC

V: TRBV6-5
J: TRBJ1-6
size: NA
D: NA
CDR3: CASRSSGSGNSPLHF
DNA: TGTGCCAGCAGATCTTCAGGGTCTGGGAATTCACCCCTCCACTTT

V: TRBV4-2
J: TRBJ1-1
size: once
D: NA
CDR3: CASSQSGAGNTEAFF
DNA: TGTGCCAGCAGCCAGTCAGGGGCCGGGAACACTGAAGCTTTCTTT

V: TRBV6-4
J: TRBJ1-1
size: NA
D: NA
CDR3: CASSPSGQSTEAFF
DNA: TGTGCCAGCAGCCCTAGTGGTCAGAGCACTGAAGCTTTCTTT

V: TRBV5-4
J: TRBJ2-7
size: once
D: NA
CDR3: CASSESGLSYEQYF
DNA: TGTGCCAGCAGCGAGAGCGGGCTCTCCTACGAGCAGTACTTC

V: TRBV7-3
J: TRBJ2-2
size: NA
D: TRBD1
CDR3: CASSRRSGGRTGELFF
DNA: TGTGCCAGCAGCCGCCGATCAGGGGGCCGCACCGGGGAGCTGTTTTTT

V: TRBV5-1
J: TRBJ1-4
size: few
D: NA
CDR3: CASSPGQGGFNEKLFF
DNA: TGCGCCAGCAGCCCCGGACAAGGGGGTTTTAATGAAAAACTGTTTTTT

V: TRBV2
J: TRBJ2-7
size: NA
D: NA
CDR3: CASRAFSYEQYF
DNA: TGTGCCAGCAGGGCATTCTCCTACGAGCAGTACTTC

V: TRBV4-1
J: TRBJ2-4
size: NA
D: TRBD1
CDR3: CASTRGQTGGRNIQYF
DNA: TGCGCCAGCACCAGGGGACAGACAGGAGGACGAAACATTCAGTACTTC

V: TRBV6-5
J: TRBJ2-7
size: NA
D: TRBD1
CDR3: CASSYPGQASYEQYF
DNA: TGTGCCAGCAGTTACCCGGGACAGGCCTCCTACGAGCAGTACTTC

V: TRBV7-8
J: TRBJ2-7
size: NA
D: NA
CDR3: CASSLAGRTVSYEQYF
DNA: TGTGCCAGCAGCTTAGCGGGGCGGACAGTCTCGTACGAGCAGTACTTC

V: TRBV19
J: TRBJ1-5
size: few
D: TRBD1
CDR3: CASRWGQGYDQPQHF
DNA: TGTGCCAGTAGATGGGGACAGGGGTATGATCAGCCCCAGCATTTT

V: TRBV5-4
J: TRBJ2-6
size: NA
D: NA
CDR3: CASSKPTADSGANVLTF
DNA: TGTGCCAGCAGCAAACCGACAGCCGACTCTGGGGCCAACGTCCTGACTTTC

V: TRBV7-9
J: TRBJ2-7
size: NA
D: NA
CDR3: CASRQEVWGSGDLTVQYF
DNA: TGTGCCAGCAGACAAGAAGTTTGGGGGTCAGGGGATCTTACGGTGCAGTACTTC

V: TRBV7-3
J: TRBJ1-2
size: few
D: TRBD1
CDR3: CASSSTGTGGYTF
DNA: TGTGCCAGCAGCTCGACAGGGACTGGTGGCTACACCTTC

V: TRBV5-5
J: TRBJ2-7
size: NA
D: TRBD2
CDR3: CASSWGGGAPRSEQYF
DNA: TGTGCCAGCAGCTGGGGGGGAGGGGCTCCTAGGAGCGAGCAGTACTTC

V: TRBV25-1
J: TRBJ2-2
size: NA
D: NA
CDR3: CASSVEINTGELFF
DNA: TGTGCCAGCAGTGTCGAGATTAACACCGGGGAGCTGTTTTTT

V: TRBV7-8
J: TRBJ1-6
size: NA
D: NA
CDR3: CASRERTSRNSPLHF
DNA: TGTGCCAGCAGGGAAAGGACATCGCGTAATTCACCCCTCCACTTT

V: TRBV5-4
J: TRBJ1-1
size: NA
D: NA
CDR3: CASSLVEAAQQAFF
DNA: TGTGCCAGCAGCTTGGTCGAGGCGGCTCAACAAGCTTTCTTT

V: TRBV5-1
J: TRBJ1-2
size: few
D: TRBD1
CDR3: CASSPTGFDGYTF
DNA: TGCGCCAGCAGCCCGACAGGGTTCGATGGCTACACCTTC

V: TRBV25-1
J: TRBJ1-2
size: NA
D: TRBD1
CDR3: CASSDLTGNYGYTF
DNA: TGTGCCAGCAGTGACTTGACAGGGAACTATGGCTACACCTTC

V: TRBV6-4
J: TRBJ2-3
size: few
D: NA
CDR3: CASSPGRRDTDTQYF
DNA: TGTGCCAGCAGTCCCGGCAGGAGGGACACAGATACGCAGTATTTT

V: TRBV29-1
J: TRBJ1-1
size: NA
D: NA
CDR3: CSVGQATEAFF
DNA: TGCAGCGTTGGACAAGCCACTGAAGCTTTCTTT

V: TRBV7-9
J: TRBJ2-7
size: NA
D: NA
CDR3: CASSFNPDEQYF
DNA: TGTGCCAGCAGCTTTAATCCCGACGAGCAGTACTTC

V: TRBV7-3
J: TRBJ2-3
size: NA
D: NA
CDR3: CASSLGKGDGDTQYF
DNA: TGTGCCAGCAGCTTGGGCAAGGGGGATGGAGATACGCAGTATTTT

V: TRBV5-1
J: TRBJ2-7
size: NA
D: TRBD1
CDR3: CASSLGDSTYEQYF
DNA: TGCGCCAGCAGCTTGGGGGACAGCACCTACGAGCAGTACTTC

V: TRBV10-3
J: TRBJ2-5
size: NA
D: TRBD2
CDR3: CAISPSGGLEETQYF
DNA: TGTGCCATCAGTCCTAGCGGGGGATTGGAAGAGACCCAGTACTTC

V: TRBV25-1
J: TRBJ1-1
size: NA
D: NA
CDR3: CASSGWDLNTEAFF
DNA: TGTGCCAGCAGTGGGTGGGACTTGAACACTGAAGCTTTCTTT

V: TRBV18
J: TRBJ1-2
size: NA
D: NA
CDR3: CASSPQGDPYGYTF
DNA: TGTGCCAGCTCACCACAGGGAGACCCCTATGGCTACACCTTC

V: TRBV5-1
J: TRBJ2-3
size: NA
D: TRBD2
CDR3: CASSLELAGSTDTQYF
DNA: TGCGCCAGCAGCTTGGAACTAGCGGGGTCCACAGATACGCAGTATTTT

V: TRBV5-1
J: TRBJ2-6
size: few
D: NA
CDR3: CASSPEGGANVLTF
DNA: TGCGCCAGCAGCCCGGAGGGGGGGGCCAACGTCCTGACTTTC

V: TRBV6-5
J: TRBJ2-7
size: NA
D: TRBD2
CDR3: CASSYSWGGVEQYF
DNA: TGTGCCAGCAGTTACTCCTGGGGAGGGGTCGAGCAGTACTTC

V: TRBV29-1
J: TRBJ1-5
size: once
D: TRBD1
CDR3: CSVGEGQTNQPQHF
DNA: TGCAGCGTTGGCGAGGGACAGACTAATCAGCCCCAGCATTTT

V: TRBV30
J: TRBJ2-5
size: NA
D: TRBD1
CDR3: CAWSVTPGTEETQYF
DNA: TGTGCCTGGAGTGTAACCCCCGGGACAGAAGAGACCCAGTACTTC